The T cell receptor beta chain described here comes from a study of siplizumab effects on memory and regulatory T cells (dated by TCRdb to between 2018 and 2021). Background on the whole study: The effect of the anti-CD2 antibody siplizumab on alloreactive T-cell subsets was examined in allogeneic mixed lymphocyte reactions constructed from human PBMCs. General study outcomes and caveats: Unstimulated naive T cells appeared more diverse than memory T cells, and naive cells seemed to contribute substantially to the alloresponse. For roughly 75-95% of proliferating CD4+ or CD8+ clones, no naive or memory phenotype could be assigned. Sequences below about 10^-5 frequency were poorly captured, so only a minor fraction of alloreactive clones could be mapped to unstimulated subsets. Among mappable alloreactive CD4+ clones, the Treg-derived fraction averaged approximately 69% with siplizumab versus about 25% in control reactions. The cumulative frequency of alloreactive sequences that could be traced back to unstimulated CD4+ memory T cells was significantly reduced by siplizumab. No functional confirmation was obtained for the suppressive function of proliferating Tregs from siplizumab cultures.

The method was the immunoSEQ multiplex PCR assay. Roughly 100,000 TCR templates per sample were assayed on the deep sequencing platform. Genomic DNA extracted from sorted T cells was used for TCRbeta CDR3 sequencing. The published analysis was carried out like this. The R programming language was used for clonal analysis of the TCRbeta CDR3 data. Unstimulated samples were compared with post-reaction CFSE-low samples to define alloreactive CD4+ and CD8+ clones. By matching sequences to the repertoires of sorted unstimulated Treg and non-Treg cells, each alloreactive CD4+ clone was assigned a regulatory or non-regulatory origin. The clones in this table, taken by TCRdb from immuneACCESS, are in-frame only. Not every clone is retained; where verified, under half of the shortfall comes from an unresolved V gene, and the cause of the rest is unknown. From that table come the V and J calls and clone size; the DNA was used to work out D and trimming. This sample has roughly 100,000 clones in its table, and 92% of those were observed once. 0.85% to 1.2% of the sample is in the top ten clones.

Concerning this clone: The antigen this receptor binds is unknown. No clone much larger than this one lies a single base away; base qualities are absent.

TCRbeta CDR3 sequencing was performed on sorted unstimulated T cells and on proliferating T cells recovered from mixed lymphocyte reactions. Fresh whole blood from approximately ten HLA-typed healthy donors was used to isolate PBMCs. Sequencing was done on a sample of CD4+ T cells sorted from blood. This TCR was recovered from a human donor in good health.

The CDR3 amino acid sequence is: CASSPPSSGQIYEQYF. The DNA sequence is TGTGCCAGCTCACCACCGTCTTCGGGACAGATCTACGAGCAGTACTTC. This chain joins TRBV18 to TRBJ2-5; the central 7 bases match TRBD1. The J call may be wrong; the DNA end is better matched by TRBJ2-7. CDR1 and CDR2 are read off the germline V gene as KGHSH and LQKENI. The CDR3 holds 16 amino acids from the cysteine to the phenylalanine. Just the 48-base CDR3 DNA is kept, in frame starting at base 1.